Each of the 16 T cell receptor beta chains below was sequenced from the same sample in a study of T cell responses to AZD1222 COVID-19 vaccine. The table came from immunoSEQ multiplex PCR; TCRdb's copy has only in-frame clones and leaves some out. This table has 200,000 to 250,000 clones, about 94% appearing once. Sequences were derived from peripheral blood, sampled 28 days after the second dose of the MenACWY control vaccine. The receptors stem from an adult who received the MenACWY meningococcal vaccine as a control.

This clone was seen more than once but under ten times. The rearrangement uses TRBV11-1 and TRBJ2-3; 12 positions agree with TRBD1. Looked up from germline, CDR1 is SGHAT and CDR2 is FQDESV (reference sequence). This CDR3 spans 15 amino acids. Trimming took 4 bases from V and 2 from J; bases not matched to a gene: 1. CDR3 bases: TGTGCCAGCAGCTCGGGACAGGGGGCCACAGATACGCAGTATTTT. It is translated as CASSSGQGATDTQYF.

This chain joins TRBV6-5 and TRBJ2-1; D is possibly TRBD2 (6 bases). Trimming removed 5 bases at V and 12 bases at J, with 17 bases between. CDR1 MNHEY and CDR2 SVGAGI come from the germline V gene. This CDR3 is 13 amino acids long. The CDR3 region has the DNA TGTGCCAGCAGTCCACGGGGAGCGCGGGGGCAGTTCTTC. Amino acid sequence: CASSPRGARGQFF.

The V and J genes are TRBV7-8 and TRBJ1-2; possibly TRBD1 for D (6 bases). Germline lookup yields CDR1 SGHVS and CDR2 FQNEAQ. CDR3 length: 13 amino acids. V shed 4 bases and J shed 8 bases, with 14 bases lying between them. The CDR3 region is CASSWLDSSGYTF. Here the CDR3 DNA reads TGTGCCAGCAGCTGGTTGGACAGTTCCGGCTACACCTTC.

This chain links TRBV7-6 with TRBJ2-2; 7 bases are a match to TRBD2. V dropped 3 bases and J dropped 6; count of bases not matched to a gene: 7. Germline V gives CDR1 SGHVS, CDR2 FNYEAQ. The length of the CDR3 is 15 residues. CDR3 sequence: CASSFKLAFSGELFF. In nucleotides, the CDR3 is TGTGCCAGCAGCTTTAAACTAGCGTTTTCCGGGGAGCTGTTTTTT.

This sequence joins TRBV6-2 or TRBV6-3 and TRBJ2-3; D is perhaps TRBD2 (6 bases). Germline assignment: CDR1 MNHEY and CDR2 SVGEGT. This CDR3 region has 19 residues. V lost 0 bases and J 1 base, leaving 20 bases between the germline ends. CDR3 in DNA: TGTGCCAGCAGTTACTCTCGGGTCGCTAGCGCACGTCGCACAGATACGCAGTATTTT. Translation: CASSYSRVASARRTDTQYF.

The chain joins TRBV6-5 to TRBJ2-1; maybe TRBD1 (5 bases). Deletions cut 3 bases from V and 3 bases from J, with 9 bases between. The CDR3 sequence is 14 residues long. Germline V gene lookup returns CDR1 MNHEY and CDR2 SVGAGI. This CDR3 is CASSYSRDYNEQFF. CDR3 DNA: TGTGCCAGCAGTTATAGCAGGGACTACAATGAGCAGTTCTTC.

The chain joins TRBV5-4 to TRBJ1-1; weak D call: TRBD1 (5 bases). From germline, CDR1 is SGHNT and CDR2 YYREEE (reference sequence). The CDR3 loop spans 14 amino acids. V lost 5 bases and J lost 1, with 12 bases in between. CDR3 protein: CASRIQGTNTEAFF. For the CDR3, the DNA is TGTGCCAGCAGAATCCAGGGTACGAACACTGAAGCTTTCTTT.

V gene TRBV9 combines with J gene TRBJ2-2; D is possibly TRBD1 or TRBD2 (6 bases each). The CDR3 runs 16 residues. Germline assignment: CDR1 SGDLS and CDR2 YYNGEE. Trimming pared 0 bases from V and 6 bases from J, leaving 15 bases between. CDR3 sequence: CASSVAMGGAPGELFF. CDR3 sequence (DNA): TGTGCCAGCAGCGTAGCCATGGGGGGCGCCCCCGGGGAGCTGTTTTTT.

The chain uses TRBV5-6 and TRBJ1-2; 8 bases fit TRBD1. CDR3 length equals 14 residues. V dropped 2 bases and J dropped 6; count of bases not matched to a gene: 6. Germline V gives CDR1 SGHDT, CDR2 YYEEEE. The DNA for the CDR3 is TGTGCCAGCAGCTTAGACAGGGGAGGAAATGGCTACACCTTC. Translating gives CASSLDRGGNGYTF.

This clone was seen a single time. This chain links TRBV6-5 with TRBJ2-7; TRBD1 might be the D (6 bases). This CDR3 is built from 13 residues. V was clipped by 5 bases and J by 0 bases, with 8 bases between them. CDR1 and CDR2 from the germline V gene are MNHEY and SVGAGI. The CDR3 loop is CASSRGTSYEQYF. In DNA, the CDR3 is TGTGCCAGCAGTAGGGGGACCTCCTACGAGCAGTACTTC.

The chain combines TRBV7-2 with TRBJ2-7; perhaps TRBD2 as D (5 bases). Trimming pared 5 bases from V and 3 bases from J, leaving 17 bases between. CDR1 is SGHTA, CDR2 FQGNSA, per germline. This CDR3 region has 15 residues. CDR3 amino acids: CASSTTSSPYYEQYF. The CDR3, as DNA: TGTGCCAGCAGCACCACTAGTTCCCCTTACTACGAGCAGTACTTC.

This clone was recorded once. The J gene is TRBJ2-1, the V gene TRBV6-5; 9 positions agree with TRBD2. Germline trimming cut 4 bases from V and 5 bases from J; bases unmatched to any gene: 9. The CDR3 runs to 16 residues. CDR1 and CDR2 from the germline V gene are MNHEY and SVGAGI. Here the CDR3 DNA reads TGTGCCAGCAGTTCAGGGGAGGGACTAGCCCACAATGAGCAGTTCTTC. It codes for CASSSGEGLAHNEQFF.

The chain has TRBV5-6 and TRBJ2-3; TRBD1 or TRBD2 may be the D gene (5 bases each). The CDR3 runs to 13 residues. The germline gives CDR1 SGHDT, CDR2 YYEEEE. V was pared by 5 bases and J by 6 bases, with 13 bases between. CDR3 DNA sequence: TGTGCCAGCAGTTTCGGGGACGGGGATACGCAGTATTTT. Its translation is CASSFGDGDTQYF. The complete variable domain, with remaining parts taken from reference TRBV5-6 and TRBJ2-3, reads DAGVTQSPTHLIKTRGQQVTLRCSPKSGHDTVSWYQQALGQGPQFIFQYYEEEERQRGNFPDRFSGHQFPNYSSELNVNALLLGDSALYLCASSFGDGDTQYFGPGTRLTVL.

The chain couples TRBV19 to TRBJ1-3; D unresolved. This CDR3 has 12 residues. The V gene lost 3 bases and the J gene lost 4 bases, with 4 bases spanning the gap. CDR1 LNHDA and CDR2 SQIVND come from the germline V gene (reference sequence). CDR3 protein: CASSIAGNTIYF. The DNA for the CDR3 is TGTGCCAGTAGTATCGCCGGAAACACCATATATTTT.

The gene calls are TRBV7-9 and TRBJ2-7; D unresolved. The CDR3 has 12 amino acids. Per germline, CDR1 SEHNR and CDR2 FQNEAQ (reference sequence). The V end lost 2 bases, the J end lost 13 bases, and 15 bases lay between the germline ends. The CDR3 nucleotides read TGTGCCAGCAGCTTATCGGTGGGCCTGGACTACTTC. It encodes CASSLSVGLDYF.

The rearrangement joins TRBV30 to TRBJ2-5, with unresolved D. V gave up 0 bases and J gave up 4 bases, with 9 bases separating them. CDR1 GTSNPN and CDR2 SVGIG come from the germline V gene (reference sequence). The CDR3 is 13 amino acids. CDR3 sequence (DNA): TGTGCCTGGAGTGTTTTAGGGTCAGAGACCCAGTACTTC. Its protein product is CAWSVLGSETQYF.